The 18 T cell receptor beta chains below were found in one sample sequenced in a study of cytomegalovirus exposure and HLA in healthy donors. Sequencing was performed with immunoSEQ multiplex PCR; in TCRdb, only in-frame clones are kept and a portion is missing. The table has about 78,000 clones, roughly 95% seen once. Source material: PBMCs. These TCRs come from a man between 18 and 29 years old in good health and CMV-seropositive.

The chain uses TRBV7-2 and TRBJ1-2, with D possibly being TRBD1 (6 bases). This CDR3 comprises 13 residues. V was trimmed by 5 bases and J by 5 bases, leaving 12 bases between them. The germline V gene encodes CDR1 SGHTA and CDR2 FQGNSA. This chain's CDR3 is CASSERGGYGYTF. CDR3 in DNA: TGTGCCAGCAGCGAACGAGGGGGATATGGCTACACCTTC.

This sequence joins TRBV7-6 and TRBJ1-4, with D tentatively TRBD1 (5 bases). Per germline, CDR1 SGHVS and CDR2 FNYEAQ. The CDR3 loop spans 13 amino acids. Trimming removed 4 bases at V and 9 bases at J, with 12 bases between. The CDR3 DNA reads as TGTGCCAGCAGCTCCAGGGATAGTAAAAAACTGTTTTTT. Its translation: CASSSRDSKKLFF.

The chain links TRBV6-1 to TRBJ2-1, with 7 bases aligning to TRBD1. The V and J ends lost 4 bases and 9 bases, in that order; junction bases with no gene match: 9. CDR1 and CDR2 (germline): MNHNS, SASEGT. The CDR3 runs to 14 residues. The CDR3 spells CASSGDRAGGEQFF. The DNA for the CDR3 is TGTGCCAGCAGTGGTGACCGCGCAGGGGGTGAGCAGTTCTTC.

The J gene is TRBJ2-1, the V gene TRBV29-1; 8 bases are shared with TRBD1. Germline-derived CDR1 and CDR2 are SQVTM and ANQGSEA. The CDR3 contains 14 residues. With 7 bases clipped from V and 4 bases from J, the junction kept 9 bases outside the gene matches. CDR3 in DNA: TGCAGCGGGCAGGACGGGACAGGTTACAATGAGCAGTTCTTC. The encoded protein is CSGQDGTGYNEQFF.

The V and J genes are TRBV5-4 and TRBJ2-7; 10 bases fit TRBD2. CDR1 is SGHNT and CDR2 is YYREEE in the germline V gene (reference sequence). V lost 1 base, J lost 2 bases, and 6 bases stayed unmatched. CDR3 length: 16 residues. CDR3 in amino acids: CASSLKTSGDPYEQYF. DNA of the CDR3: TGTGCCAGCAGCTTGAAAACTAGCGGGGACCCCTACGAGCAGTACTTC.

Only a few counts were recorded for this clone. DNA for the CDR3: TGTGCCAGCAGTCCCTCCGGGGGAGCTGGGGCCAACGTCCTGACTTTC. Amino acids: CASSPSGGAGANVLTF. This sequence joins TRBV6-4 and TRBJ2-6; tentative D call: TRBD2 (6 bases). With 5 bases removed from V and 2 bases from J, the gap between germline ends came to 13 bases. This CDR3 spans 16 amino acids. Germline V gene lookup returns CDR1 MRHNA and CDR2 SNTAGT.

The chain is built from TRBV5-4 and TRBJ2-5; 8 bases are shared with TRBD2. Per germline, CDR1 SGHNT and CDR2 YYREEE (reference sequence). V was clipped by 0 bases and J by 3 bases; unmatched bases: 4. This CDR3 has 15 residues. This CDR3 is CASSLVAGGKETQYF. The CDR3 DNA follows: TGTGCCAGCAGCTTGGTCGCGGGAGGCAAAGAGACCCAGTACTTC.

V is TRBV6-5 and J is TRBJ1-5; D perhaps matches TRBD1 (5 bases). The germline gives CDR1 MNHEY, CDR2 SVGAGI. The CDR3 runs 13 residues. Trimming left V 5 bases short and J 6 bases short, with 11 bases between. CDR3 nucleotides: TGTGCCAGCAGTAGCAGGGCGTCTCAGCCCCAGCATTTT. It yields the protein CASSSRASQPQHF.

The V and J genes are TRBV12-5 and TRBJ2-1, with D possibly matching TRBD1 (5 bases). CDR3 length equals 15 residues. V lost 4 bases to trimming and J lost 3 bases, with 13 bases between them. CDR1 LGHNT and CDR2 FRNRAP come from the germline V gene. The CDR3 sequence is CASGSGQGVYNEQFF. The DNA for the CDR3 is TGTGCTAGTGGTTCCGGTCAGGGCGTCTACAATGAGCAGTTCTTC. The whole variable domain, remainder taken from reference TRBV12-5 and TRBJ2-1, is DARVTQTPRHKVTEMGQEVTMRCQPILGHNTVFWYRQTMMQGLELLAYFRNRAPLDDSGMPKDRFSAEMPDATLATLKIQPSEPRDSAVYFCASGSGQGVYNEQFFGPGTRLTVL.

This rearrangement joins TRBV9 to TRBJ2-5; D gene ambiguous. CDR3 length: 15 residues. Trimming left V 5 bases short and J 1 base short, with 15 bases between. Germline assignment: CDR1 SGDLS and CDR2 YYNGEE. In DNA form, the CDR3 reads TGTGCCAGCAGGCGCGGCCCGGTGCCCCAAGAGACCCAGTACTTC. Amino acid sequence: CASRRGPVPQETQYF. The entire variable domain, with the rest obtained from reference TRBV9 and TRBJ2-5, is as follows: DSGVTQTPKHLITATGQRVTLRCSPRSGDLSVYWYQQSLDQGLQFLIQYYNGEERAKGNILERFSAQQFPDLHSELNLSSLELGDSALYFCASRRGPVPQETQYFGPGTRLLVL.

The J gene is TRBJ1-3, the V gene TRBV19; 8 positions match TRBD1. The V gene's germline CDR1 is LNHDA and CDR2 SQIVND (reference sequence). V dropped 6 bases and J dropped 5; count of bases not matched to a gene: 12. The CDR3 runs to 16 residues. The CDR3 loop reads CASSRDRNSRRNTIYF. The DNA for the CDR3 is TGTGCCAGTAGCCGGGACAGGAACTCCCGGCGAAACACCATATATTTT. Looking up the rest from reference TRBV19 and TRBJ1-3 gives the full variable domain: DGGITQSPKYLFRKEGQNVTLSCEQNLNHDAMYWYRQDPGQGLRLIYYSQIVNDFQKGDIAEGYSVSREKKESFPLTVTSAQKNPTAFYLCASSRDRNSRRNTIYFGEGSWLTVV.

This sequence joins TRBV6-5 and TRBJ1-5, with unresolved D. Trimming cost V 2 bases and J 0 bases, with 8 bases left between them. The CDR3 length is 15 residues. Germline V gene data show CDR1 as MNHEY and CDR2 as SVGAGI. The CDR3 sequence: CASSYAGDSNQPQHF. The CDR3 DNA follows: TGTGCCAGCAGTTACGCCGGGGATAGCAATCAGCCCCAGCATTTT.

This clone was seen once. V gene TRBV23-1 combines with J gene TRBJ2-4, with 7 bases identical to TRBD2. TRBV23-1 is assigned to the ORF class and has an uncertain function. This CDR3 has 16 residues. V was pared by 0 bases and J by 2 bases, with 4 bases of the junction left unmatched. The CDR3 DNA is TGCGCCAGCAGTCAATCGAAGACTAGCTCCAAAAACATTCAGTACTTC. Translating gives CASSQSKTSSKNIQYF.

CDR3 residues: CASSFRQGNEKLFF. In nucleotides, the CDR3 is TGTGCCAGCAGCTTTAGGCAGGGTAACGAAAAACTGTTTTTT. The chain carries TRBV5-8 and TRBJ1-4; perhaps TRBD1 as D (5 bases). V lost 2 bases, J lost 8 bases, and 13 bases lay in between. The CDR3 contains 14 residues. The germline CDR1 and CDR2 sequences are SGHTS and YDEGEE.

This chain connects TRBV9 to TRBJ2-3; 7 positions agree with TRBD1. This CDR3 region has 15 residues. In germline, CDR1 is SGDLS, CDR2 YYNGEE. Germline trimming cut 4 bases from V and 2 bases from J; bases unmatched to any gene: 7. In nucleotides, the CDR3 is TGTGCCAGCAGCATCGGGACAGAACTCACAGATACGCAGTATTTT. Translating gives CASSIGTELTDTQYF.

The gene calls are TRBV7-6 and TRBJ1-1; 9 bases align to TRBD1. Germline assignment: CDR1 SGHVS and CDR2 FNYEAQ. V was pared by 4 bases and J by 4 bases, with 4 bases of the junction left unmatched. The CDR3 runs to 14 residues. CDR3 region: CASSSRTGATEAFF. The CDR3 region has the DNA TGTGCCAGCAGCTCACGGACAGGGGCCACTGAAGCTTTCTTT.

The chain links TRBV6-5 to TRBJ2-3, with a weak D call TRBD2 (7 bases). Germline V gene sequence: CDR1 MNHEY, CDR2 SVGAGI. CDR3 length: 14 residues. V was cut by 5 bases and J by 6 bases, with 15 bases left in between. CDR3 residues: CASSTGRVMDTQYF. CDR3 in DNA: TGTGCCAGCAGTACAGGGAGGGTTATGGATACGCAGTATTTT.

This sequence joins TRBV5-1 and TRBJ2-7; D is unresolved. This CDR3 has 16 residues. The germline CDR1 and CDR2 sequences are SGHRS and YFSETQ. Trimming took 2 bases from V and 2 from J, leaving 17 bases between them. DNA of the CDR3: TGCGCCAGCAGCTTACGATCGAGCGACGGCGCCTACGAGCAGTACTTC. As protein: CASSLRSSDGAYEQYF.